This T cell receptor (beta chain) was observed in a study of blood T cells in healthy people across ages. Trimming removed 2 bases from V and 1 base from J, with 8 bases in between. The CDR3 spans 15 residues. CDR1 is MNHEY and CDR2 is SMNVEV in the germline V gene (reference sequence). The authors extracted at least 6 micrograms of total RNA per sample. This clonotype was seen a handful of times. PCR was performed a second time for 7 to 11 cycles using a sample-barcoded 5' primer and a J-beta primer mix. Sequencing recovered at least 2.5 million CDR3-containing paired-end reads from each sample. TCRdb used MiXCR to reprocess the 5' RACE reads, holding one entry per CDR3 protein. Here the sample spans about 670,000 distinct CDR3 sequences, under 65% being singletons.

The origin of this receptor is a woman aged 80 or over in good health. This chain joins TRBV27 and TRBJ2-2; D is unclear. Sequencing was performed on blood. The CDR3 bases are TGTGCCAGCAGTTTAAGGGCACAGAACACCGGGGAGCTGTTTTTT. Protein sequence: CASSLRAQNTGELFF.